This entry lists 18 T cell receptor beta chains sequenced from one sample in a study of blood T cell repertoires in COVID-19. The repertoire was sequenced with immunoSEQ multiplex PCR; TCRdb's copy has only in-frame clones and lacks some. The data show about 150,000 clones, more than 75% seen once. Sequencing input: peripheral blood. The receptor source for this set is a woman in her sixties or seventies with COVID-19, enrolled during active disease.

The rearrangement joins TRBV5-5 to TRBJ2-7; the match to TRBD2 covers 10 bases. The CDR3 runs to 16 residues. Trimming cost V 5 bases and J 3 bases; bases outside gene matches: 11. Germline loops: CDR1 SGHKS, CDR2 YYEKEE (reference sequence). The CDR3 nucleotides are TGTGCCAGCAGTCCCACATCTAGCGGGAGTATCTACGAGCAGTACTTC. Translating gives CASSPTSSGSIYEQYF.

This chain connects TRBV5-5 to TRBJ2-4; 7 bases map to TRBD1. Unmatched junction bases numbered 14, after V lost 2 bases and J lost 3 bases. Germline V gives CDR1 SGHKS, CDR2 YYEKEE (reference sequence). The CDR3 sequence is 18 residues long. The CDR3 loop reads CASSFNIPGQNIKNIQYF. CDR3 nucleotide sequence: TGTGCCAGCAGCTTCAACATTCCGGGACAGAATATCAAAAACATTCAGTACTTC. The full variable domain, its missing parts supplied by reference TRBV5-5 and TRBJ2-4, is DAGVTQSPTHLIKTRGQQVTLRCSPISGHKSVSWYQQVLGQGPQFIFQYYEKEERGRGNFPDRFSARQFPNYSSELNVNALLLGDSALYLCASSFNIPGQNIKNIQYFGAGTRLSVL.

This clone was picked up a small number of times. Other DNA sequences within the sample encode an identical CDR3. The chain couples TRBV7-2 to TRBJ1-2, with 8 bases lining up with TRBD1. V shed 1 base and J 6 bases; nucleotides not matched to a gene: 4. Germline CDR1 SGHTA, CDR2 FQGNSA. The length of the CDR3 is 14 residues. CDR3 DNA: TGTGCCAGCAGCTTAGATAGGACAGGGCATGGCTACACCTTC. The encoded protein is CASSLDRTGHGYTF.

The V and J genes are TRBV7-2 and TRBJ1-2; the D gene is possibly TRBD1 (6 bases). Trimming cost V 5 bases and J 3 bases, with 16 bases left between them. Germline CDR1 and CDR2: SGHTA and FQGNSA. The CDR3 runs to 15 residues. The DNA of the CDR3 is TGTGCCAGCAGCCGTGGGGGGGCGACGTACTATGGCTACACCTTC. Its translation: CASSRGGATYYGYTF. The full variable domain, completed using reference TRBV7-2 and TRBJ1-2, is GAGVSQSPSNKVTEKGKDVELRCDPISGHTALYWYRQSLGQGLEFLIYFQGNSAPDKSGLPSDRFSAERTGGSVSTLTIQRTQQEDSAVYLCASSRGGATYYGYTFGSGTRLTVV.

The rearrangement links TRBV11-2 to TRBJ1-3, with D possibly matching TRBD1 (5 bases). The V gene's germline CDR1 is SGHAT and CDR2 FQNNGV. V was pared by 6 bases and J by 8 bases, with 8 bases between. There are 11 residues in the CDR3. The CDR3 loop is CASSQGYTIYF. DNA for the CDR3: TGTGCCAGCAGTCAGGGTTACACCATATATTTT.

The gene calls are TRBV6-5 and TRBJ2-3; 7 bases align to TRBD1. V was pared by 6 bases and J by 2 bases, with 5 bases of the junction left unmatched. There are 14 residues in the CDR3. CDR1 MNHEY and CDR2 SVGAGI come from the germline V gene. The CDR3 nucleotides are TGTGCCAGCAGCTTACAGGGGACCACAGATACGCAGTATTTT. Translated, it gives CASSLQGTTDTQYF.

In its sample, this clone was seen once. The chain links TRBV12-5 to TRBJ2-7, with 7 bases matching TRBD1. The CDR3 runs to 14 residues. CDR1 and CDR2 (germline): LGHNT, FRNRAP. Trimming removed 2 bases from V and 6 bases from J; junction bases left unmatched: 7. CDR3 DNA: TGTGCTAGTGGTTTGCAGACAGGGAGCGGCGAGCAGTACTTC. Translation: CASGLQTGSGEQYF.

CDR3 nucleotide sequence: TGTGCCAGCAGCTACGGCTCCTACGAGCAGTACGTC. Translation gives CASSYGSYEQYV. This rearrangement joins TRBV5-6 to TRBJ2-7; no definite D call. The CDR3 spans 12 residues. Trimming cost V 3 bases and J 0 bases, with 4 bases left between them. Germline V gene data show CDR1 as SGHDT and CDR2 as YYEEEE.

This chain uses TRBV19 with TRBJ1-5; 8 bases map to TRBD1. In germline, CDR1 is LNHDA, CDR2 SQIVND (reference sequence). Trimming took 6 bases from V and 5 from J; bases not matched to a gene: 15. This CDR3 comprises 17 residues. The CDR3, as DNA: TGTGCCAGTAGCGACTTCCCCGGACAGGGTAGGGATCAGCCCCAGCATTTT. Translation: CASSDFPGQGRDQPQHF. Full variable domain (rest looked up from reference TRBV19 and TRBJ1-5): DGGITQSPKYLFRKEGQNVTLSCEQNLNHDAMYWYRQDPGQGLRLIYYSQIVNDFQKGDIAEGYSVSREKKESFPLTVTSAQKNPTAFYLCASSDFPGQGRDQPQHFGDGTRLSIL.

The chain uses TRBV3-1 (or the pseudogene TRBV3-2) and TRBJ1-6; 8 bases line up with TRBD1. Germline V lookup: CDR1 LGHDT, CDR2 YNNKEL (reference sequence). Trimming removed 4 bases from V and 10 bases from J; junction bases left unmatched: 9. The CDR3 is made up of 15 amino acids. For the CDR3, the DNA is TGTGCCAGCAGCCTAACCGGGACAGGAGGATCACCCCTCCACTTT. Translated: CASSLTGTGGSPLHF.

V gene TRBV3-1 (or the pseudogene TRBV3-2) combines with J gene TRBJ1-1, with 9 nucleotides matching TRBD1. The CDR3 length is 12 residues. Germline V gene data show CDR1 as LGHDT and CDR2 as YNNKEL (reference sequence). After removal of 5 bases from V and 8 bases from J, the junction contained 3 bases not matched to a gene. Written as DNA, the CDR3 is TGTGCCAGCAGCGCACAGGGGGCGGAAGCTTTCTTT. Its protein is CASSAQGAEAFF.

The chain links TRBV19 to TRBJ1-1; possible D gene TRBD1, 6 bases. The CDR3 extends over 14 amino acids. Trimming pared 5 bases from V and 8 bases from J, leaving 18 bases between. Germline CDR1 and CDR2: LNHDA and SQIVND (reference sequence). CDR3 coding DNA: TGTGCCAGTAGTGCTTGGGGGGGGCGAGAGGAAGCTTTCTTT. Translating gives CASSAWGGREEAFF.

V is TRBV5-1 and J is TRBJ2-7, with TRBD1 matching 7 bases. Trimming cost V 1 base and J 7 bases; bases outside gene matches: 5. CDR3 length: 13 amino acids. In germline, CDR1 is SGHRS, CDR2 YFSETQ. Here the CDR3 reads CASSLPDREEQYF. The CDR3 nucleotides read TGCGCCAGCAGCTTGCCAGACAGGGAAGAGCAGTACTTC.

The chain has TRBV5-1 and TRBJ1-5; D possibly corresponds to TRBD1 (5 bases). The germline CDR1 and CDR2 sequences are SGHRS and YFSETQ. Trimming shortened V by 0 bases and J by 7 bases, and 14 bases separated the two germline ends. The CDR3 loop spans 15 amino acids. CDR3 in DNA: TGCGCCAGCAGCTTGGAGGGGAATGAAGGGCAGCCCCAGCATTTT. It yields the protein CASSLEGNEGQPQHF.

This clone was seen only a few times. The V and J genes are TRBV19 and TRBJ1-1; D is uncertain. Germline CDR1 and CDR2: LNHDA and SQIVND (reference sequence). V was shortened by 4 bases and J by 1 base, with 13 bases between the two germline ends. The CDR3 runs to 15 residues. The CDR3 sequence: CASSKPSGTNTEAFF. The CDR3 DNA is TGTGCCAGTAGTAAACCCTCCGGTACGAACACTGAAGCTTTCTTT.

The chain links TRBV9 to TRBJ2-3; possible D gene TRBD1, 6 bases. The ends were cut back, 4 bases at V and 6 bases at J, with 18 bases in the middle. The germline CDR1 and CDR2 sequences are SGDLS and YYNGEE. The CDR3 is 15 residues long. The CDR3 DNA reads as TGTGCCAGCAGCCCCCAGGGGCAGCCTACGGATACGCAGTATTTT. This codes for CASSPQGQPTDTQYF.

CDR3 protein: CASSRQGGWGETQYF. DNA for the CDR3: TGTGCCAGCAGTAGGCAGGGAGGCTGGGGTGAGACCCAGTACTTC. The V call is TRBV27, the J call TRBJ2-5; D might be TRBD2 (6 bases). The length of the CDR3 is 15 residues. V lost 5 bases and J 5 bases, leaving 18 bases between the germline ends. In germline, CDR1 is MNHEY, CDR2 SMNVEV (reference sequence).

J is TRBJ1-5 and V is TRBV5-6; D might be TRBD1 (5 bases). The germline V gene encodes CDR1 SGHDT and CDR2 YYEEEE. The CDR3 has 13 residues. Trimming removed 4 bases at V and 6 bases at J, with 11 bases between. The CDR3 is CASSNLGGQPQHF. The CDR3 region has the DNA TGTGCCAGCAGCAACCTGGGGGGTCAGCCCCAGCATTTT. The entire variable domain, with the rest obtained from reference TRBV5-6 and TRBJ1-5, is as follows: DAGVTQSPTHLIKTRGQQVTLRCSPKSGHDTVSWYQQALGQGPQFIFQYYEEEERQRGNFPDRFSGHQFPNYSSELNVNALLLGDSALYLCASSNLGGQPQHFGDGTRLSIL.